This T cell receptor (beta chain) emerged from a study of T cell changes during pregnancy in multiple sclerosis. Repertoires were generated with immunoSEQ multiplex PCR, while TCRdb's copy carries only in-frame clones and drops some. The table includes 35,000 to 40,000 clones, approximately 90% detected once. The input for sequencing was CD8+ T cells from peripheral blood mononuclear cells, taken in the third trimester of pregnancy. The receptor was derived from a female donor with multiple sclerosis, enrolled in a pregnancy study.

The CDR3: CASSFGVRSYNEQFF. The CDR3 coding sequence is TGTGCCAGCAGTTTTGGAGTTCGCTCCTACAATGAGCAGTTCTTC. The rearrangement links TRBV27 to TRBJ2-1; D uncertain. Germline lookup yields CDR1 MNHEY and CDR2 SMNVEV (reference sequence). The CDR3 sequence is 15 residues long. The V end was cut by 3 bases, the J end by 0 bases, with 9 bases between.